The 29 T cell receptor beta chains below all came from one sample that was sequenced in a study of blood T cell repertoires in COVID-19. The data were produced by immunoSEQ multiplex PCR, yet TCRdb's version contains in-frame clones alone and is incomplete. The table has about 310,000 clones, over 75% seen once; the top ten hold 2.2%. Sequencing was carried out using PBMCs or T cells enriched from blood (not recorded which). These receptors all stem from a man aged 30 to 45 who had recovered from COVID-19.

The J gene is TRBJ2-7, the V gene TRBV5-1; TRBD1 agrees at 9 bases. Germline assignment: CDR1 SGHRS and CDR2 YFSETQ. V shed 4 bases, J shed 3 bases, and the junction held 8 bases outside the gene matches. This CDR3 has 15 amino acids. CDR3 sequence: CASSRTGGNNYEQYF. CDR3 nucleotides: TGCGCCAGCAGCCGCACAGGGGGCAACAACTACGAGCAGTACTTC.

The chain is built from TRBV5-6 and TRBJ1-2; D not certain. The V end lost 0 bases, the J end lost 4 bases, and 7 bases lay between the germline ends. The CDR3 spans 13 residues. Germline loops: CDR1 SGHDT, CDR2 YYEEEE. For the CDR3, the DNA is TGTGCCAGCAGCTTGGAACAAATCTATGGCTACACCTTC. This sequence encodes CASSLEQIYGYTF.

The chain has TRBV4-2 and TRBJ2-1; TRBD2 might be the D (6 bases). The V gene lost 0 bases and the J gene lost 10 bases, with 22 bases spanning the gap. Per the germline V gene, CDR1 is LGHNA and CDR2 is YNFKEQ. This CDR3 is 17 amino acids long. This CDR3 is CASSQDLRESRFKEQFF. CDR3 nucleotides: TGTGCCAGCAGCCAAGATTTACGGGAGTCGAGATTCAAGGAGCAGTTCTTC.

The chain's CDR3 is CASSPVRGQPQHF. Written as DNA, the CDR3 is TGTGCCAGCAGCCCAGTCCGGGGTCAGCCCCAGCATTTT. The rearrangement joins TRBV11-2 to TRBJ1-5; D call uncertain. CDR3 size: 13 residues. Trimming took off 5 bases at V and 6 bases at J, with 11 bases between the two ends. Germline-derived CDR1 and CDR2 are SGHAT and FQNNGV.

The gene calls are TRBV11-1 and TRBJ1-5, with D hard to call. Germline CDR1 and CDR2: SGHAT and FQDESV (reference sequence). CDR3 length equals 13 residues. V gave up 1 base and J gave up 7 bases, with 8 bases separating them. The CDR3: CASSLGVWQPQHF. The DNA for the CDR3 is TGTGCCAGCAGCTTAGGCGTGTGGCAGCCCCAGCATTTT.

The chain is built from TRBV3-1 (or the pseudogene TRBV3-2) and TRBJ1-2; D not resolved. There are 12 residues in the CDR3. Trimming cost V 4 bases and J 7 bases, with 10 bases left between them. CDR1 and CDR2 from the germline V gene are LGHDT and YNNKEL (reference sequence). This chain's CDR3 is CASSLRRAGYTF. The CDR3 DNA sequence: TGTGCCAGCAGCCTCAGGCGGGCTGGCTACACCTTC.

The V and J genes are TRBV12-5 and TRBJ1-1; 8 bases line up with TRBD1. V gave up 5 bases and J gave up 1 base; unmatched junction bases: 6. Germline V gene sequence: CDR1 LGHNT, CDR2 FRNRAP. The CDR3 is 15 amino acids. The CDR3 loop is CASGPDRGQNTEAFF. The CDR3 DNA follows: TGTGCTAGTGGTCCAGACAGGGGTCAGAACACTGAAGCTTTCTTT.

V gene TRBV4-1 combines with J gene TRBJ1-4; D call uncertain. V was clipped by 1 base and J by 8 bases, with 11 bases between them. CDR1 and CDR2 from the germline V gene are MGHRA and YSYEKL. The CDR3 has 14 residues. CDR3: CASSQAGLQEKLFF. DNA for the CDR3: TGCGCCAGCAGCCAAGCGGGGTTGCAGGAAAAACTGTTTTTT.

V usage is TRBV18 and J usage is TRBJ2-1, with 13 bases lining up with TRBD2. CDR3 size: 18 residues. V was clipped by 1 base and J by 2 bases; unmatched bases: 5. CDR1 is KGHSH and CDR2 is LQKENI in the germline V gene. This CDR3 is CASSPRTSGGAAYNEQFF. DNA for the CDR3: TGTGCCAGCTCACCACGAACTAGCGGGGGGGCTGCCTACAATGAGCAGTTCTTC. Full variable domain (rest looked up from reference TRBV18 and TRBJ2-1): NAGVMQNPRHLVRRRGQEARLRCSPMKGHSHVYWYRQLPEEGLKFMVYLQKENIIDESGMPKERFSAEFPKEGPSILRIQQVVRGDSAAYFCASSPRTSGGAAYNEQFFGPGTRLTVL.

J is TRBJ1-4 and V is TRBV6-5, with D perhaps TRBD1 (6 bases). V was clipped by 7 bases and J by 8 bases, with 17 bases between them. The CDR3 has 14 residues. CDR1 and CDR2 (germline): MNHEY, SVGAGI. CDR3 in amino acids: CASTSGTLDEKLFF. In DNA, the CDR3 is TGTGCCAGCACTTCCGGGACACTGGACGAAAAACTGTTTTTT.

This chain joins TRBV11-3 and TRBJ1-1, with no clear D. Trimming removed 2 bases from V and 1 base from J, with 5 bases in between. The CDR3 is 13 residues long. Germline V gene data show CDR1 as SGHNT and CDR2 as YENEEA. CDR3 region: CASSLTANTEAFF. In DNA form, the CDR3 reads TGTGCCAGCAGCTTAACAGCGAACACTGAAGCTTTCTTT.

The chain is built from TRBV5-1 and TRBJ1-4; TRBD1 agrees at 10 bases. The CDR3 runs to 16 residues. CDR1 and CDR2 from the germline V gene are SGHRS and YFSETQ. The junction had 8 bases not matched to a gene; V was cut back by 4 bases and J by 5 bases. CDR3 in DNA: TGCGCCAGCAGCGTTGGACAGGGGGGGCGAAATGAAAAACTGTTTTTT. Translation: CASSVGQGGRNEKLFF.

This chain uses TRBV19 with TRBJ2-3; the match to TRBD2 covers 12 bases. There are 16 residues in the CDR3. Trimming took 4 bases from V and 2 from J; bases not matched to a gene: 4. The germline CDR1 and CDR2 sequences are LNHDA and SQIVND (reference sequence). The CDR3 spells CASSTTSGGLTDTQYF. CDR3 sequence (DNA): TGTGCCAGTAGTACGACTAGCGGGGGCCTCACAGATACGCAGTATTTT.

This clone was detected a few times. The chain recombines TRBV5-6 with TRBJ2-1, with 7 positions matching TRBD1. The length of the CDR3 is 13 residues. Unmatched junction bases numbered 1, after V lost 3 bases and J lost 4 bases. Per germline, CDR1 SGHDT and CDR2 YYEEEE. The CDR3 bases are TGTGCCAGCAGCTCACAGGGGTACAATGAGCAGTTCTTC. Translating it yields CASSSQGYNEQFF. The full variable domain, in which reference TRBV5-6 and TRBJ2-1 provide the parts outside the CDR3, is DAGVTQSPTHLIKTRGQQVTLRCSPKSGHDTVSWYQQALGQGPQFIFQYYEEEERQRGNFPDRFSGHQFPNYSSELNVNALLLGDSALYLCASSSQGYNEQFFGPGTRLTVL.

CDR3 DNA: TGTGCCAGCAGTCCGACAAGTAGCAATCAGCCCCAGCATTTT. Protein sequence: CASSPTSSNQPQHF. The V call is TRBV27, the J call TRBJ1-5; D ambiguous. The CDR3 sequence is 14 residues long. Between the trimmed V and J ends, which lost 5 bases and 0 bases, there was a span of 8 bases. Germline CDR1 reads MNHEY; CDR2 reads SMNVEV (reference sequence).

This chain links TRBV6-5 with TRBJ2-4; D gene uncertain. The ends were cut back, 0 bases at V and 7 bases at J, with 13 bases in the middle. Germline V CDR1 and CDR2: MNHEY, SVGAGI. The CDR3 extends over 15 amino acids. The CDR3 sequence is CASSYSGGDRNIQYF. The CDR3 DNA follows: TGTGCCAGCAGTTACTCGGGTGGAGATAGGAACATTCAGTACTTC.

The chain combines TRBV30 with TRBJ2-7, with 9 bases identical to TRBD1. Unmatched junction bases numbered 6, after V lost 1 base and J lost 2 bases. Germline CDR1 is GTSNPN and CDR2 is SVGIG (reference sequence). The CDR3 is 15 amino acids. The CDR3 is CAWSGRGQGTYEQYF. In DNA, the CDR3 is TGTGCCTGGAGTGGACGGGGACAGGGAACCTACGAGCAGTACTTC.

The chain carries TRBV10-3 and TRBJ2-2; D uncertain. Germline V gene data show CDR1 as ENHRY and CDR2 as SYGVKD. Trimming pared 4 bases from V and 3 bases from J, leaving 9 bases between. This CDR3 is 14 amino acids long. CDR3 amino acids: CAISATRDTGELFF. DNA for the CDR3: TGTGCCATCAGTGCAACCCGGGACACCGGGGAGCTGTTTTTT.

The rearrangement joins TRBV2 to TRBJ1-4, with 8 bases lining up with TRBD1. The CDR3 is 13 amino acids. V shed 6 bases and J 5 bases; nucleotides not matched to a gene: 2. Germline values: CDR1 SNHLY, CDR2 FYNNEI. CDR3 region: CASRDRVNEKLFF. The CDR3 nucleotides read TGTGCCAGCAGGGACAGGGTAAATGAAAAACTGTTTTTT.

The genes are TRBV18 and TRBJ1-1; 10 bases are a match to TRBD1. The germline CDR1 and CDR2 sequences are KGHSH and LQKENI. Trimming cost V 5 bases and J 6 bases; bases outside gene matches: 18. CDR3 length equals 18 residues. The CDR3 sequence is CASSANTPGTGVMAEAFF. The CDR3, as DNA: TGTGCCAGCTCAGCGAATACTCCCGGGACAGGGGTCATGGCTGAAGCTTTCTTT.

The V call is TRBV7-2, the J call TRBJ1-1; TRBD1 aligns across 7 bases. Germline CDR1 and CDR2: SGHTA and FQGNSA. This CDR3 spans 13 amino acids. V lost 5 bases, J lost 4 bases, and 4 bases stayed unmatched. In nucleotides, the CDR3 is TGTGCCAGCAGCCACAGGGGTCCCACTGAAGCTTTCTTT. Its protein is CASSHRGPTEAFF.

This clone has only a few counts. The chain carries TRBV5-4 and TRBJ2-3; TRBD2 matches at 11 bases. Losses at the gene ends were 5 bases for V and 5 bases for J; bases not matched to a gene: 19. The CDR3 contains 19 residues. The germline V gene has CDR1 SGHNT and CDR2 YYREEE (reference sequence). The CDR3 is CASSDPDSGGAIFGDTQYF. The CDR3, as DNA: TGTGCCAGCAGTGATCCTGATAGCGGGGGGGCAATATTCGGAGATACGCAGTATTTT.

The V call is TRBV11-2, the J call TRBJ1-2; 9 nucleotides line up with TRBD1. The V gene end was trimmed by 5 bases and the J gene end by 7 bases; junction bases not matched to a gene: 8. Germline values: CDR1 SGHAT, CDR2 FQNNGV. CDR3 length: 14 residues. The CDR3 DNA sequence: TGTGCCAGCAGCATTGTACAGGGGGCCGTTGGCTACACCTTC. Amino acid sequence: CASSIVQGAVGYTF.

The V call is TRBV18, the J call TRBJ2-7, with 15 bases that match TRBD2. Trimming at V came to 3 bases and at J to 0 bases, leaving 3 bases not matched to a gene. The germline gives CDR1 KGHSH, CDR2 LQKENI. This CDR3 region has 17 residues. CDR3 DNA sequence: TGTGCCAGCTCACCTGGGACTAGCGGGGGGCTCTCCTACGAGCAGTACTTC. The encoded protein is CASSPGTSGGLSYEQYF.

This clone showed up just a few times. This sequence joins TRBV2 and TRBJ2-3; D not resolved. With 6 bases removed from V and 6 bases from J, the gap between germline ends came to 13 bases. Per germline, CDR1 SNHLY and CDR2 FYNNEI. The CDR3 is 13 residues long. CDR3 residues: CASRRSLRDTQYF. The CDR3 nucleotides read TGTGCCAGCAGGCGTTCCCTCCGGGATACGCAGTATTTT.

The CDR3 region is CASSFDRVYYEKLFF. The CDR3 bases are TGTGCCAGCAGCTTCGACAGGGTATACTATGAAAAACTGTTTTTT. The rearrangement joins TRBV7-8 to TRBJ1-4, with TRBD1 matching 7 bases. The CDR3 extends over 15 amino acids. With V trimmed by 3 bases and J by 6 bases, 7 bases remained unmatched. Germline V gene sequence: CDR1 SGHVS, CDR2 FQNEAQ.

CDR3 loop: CASSLDRWDTQYF. CDR3 in DNA: TGTGCCAGCAGCCTAGACAGGTGGGATACGCAGTATTTT. The gene calls are TRBV6-5 and TRBJ2-3; perhaps TRBD1 as D (6 bases). The germline V gene has CDR1 MNHEY and CDR2 SVGAGI. Trimming shortened V by 6 bases and J by 6 bases, and 13 bases separated the two germline ends. This CDR3 is 13 amino acids long.

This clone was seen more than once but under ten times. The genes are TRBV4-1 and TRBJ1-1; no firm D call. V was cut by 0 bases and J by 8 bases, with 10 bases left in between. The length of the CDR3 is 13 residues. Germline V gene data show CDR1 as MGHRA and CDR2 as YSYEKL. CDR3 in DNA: TGCGCCAGCAGCCAAGAGCGGAATCGAGAAGCTTTCTTT. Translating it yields CASSQERNREAFF.

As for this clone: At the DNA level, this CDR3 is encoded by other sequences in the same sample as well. The CDR3 DNA reads TGTGCCAGCTCACCCGGACAGGCGACTGAAAAACTGTTTTTT. Amino acids: CASSPGQATEKLFF. V is TRBV18 and J is TRBJ1-4; TRBD1 agrees at 7 bases. V was clipped by 3 bases and J by 7 bases; unmatched bases: 5. CDR3 length: 14 residues. Germline V CDR1 and CDR2: KGHSH, LQKENI. Based on the CDR3 plus reference TRBV18 and TRBJ1-4, the full variable domain is NAGVMQNPRHLVRRRGQEARLRCSPMKGHSHVYWYRQLPEEGLKFMVYLQKENIIDESGMPKERFSAEFPKEGPSILRIQQVVRGDSAAYFCASSPGQATEKLFFGSGTQLSVL.